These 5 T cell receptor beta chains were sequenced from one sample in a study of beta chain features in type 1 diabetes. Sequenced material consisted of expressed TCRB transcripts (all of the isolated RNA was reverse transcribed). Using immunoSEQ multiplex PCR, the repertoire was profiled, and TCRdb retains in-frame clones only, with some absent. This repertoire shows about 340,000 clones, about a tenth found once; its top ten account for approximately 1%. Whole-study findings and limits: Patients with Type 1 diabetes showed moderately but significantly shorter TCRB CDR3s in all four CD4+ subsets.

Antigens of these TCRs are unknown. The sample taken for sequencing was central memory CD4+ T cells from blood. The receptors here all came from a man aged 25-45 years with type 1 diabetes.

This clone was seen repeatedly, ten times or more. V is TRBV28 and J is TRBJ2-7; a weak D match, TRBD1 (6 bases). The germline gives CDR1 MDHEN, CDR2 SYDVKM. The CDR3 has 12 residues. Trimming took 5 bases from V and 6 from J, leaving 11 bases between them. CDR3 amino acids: CASSIQGTEQYF. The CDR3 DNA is TGTGCCAGCAGTATCCAGGGGACCGAGCAGTACTTC.

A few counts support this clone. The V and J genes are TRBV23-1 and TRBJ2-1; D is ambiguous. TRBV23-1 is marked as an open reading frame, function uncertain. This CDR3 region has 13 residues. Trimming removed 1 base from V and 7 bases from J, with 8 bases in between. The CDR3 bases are TGCGCCAGCAGTCAATTTCAGGTGAATGAGCAGTTCTTC. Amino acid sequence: CASSQFQVNEQFF.

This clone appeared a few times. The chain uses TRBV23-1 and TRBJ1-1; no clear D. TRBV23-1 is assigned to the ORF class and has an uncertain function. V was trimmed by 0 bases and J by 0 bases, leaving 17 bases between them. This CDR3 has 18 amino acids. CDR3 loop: CASSQSSPQAGLNTEAFF. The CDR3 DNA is TGCGCCAGCAGTCAATCTAGTCCCCAGGCAGGCCTGAACACTGAAGCTTTCTTT.

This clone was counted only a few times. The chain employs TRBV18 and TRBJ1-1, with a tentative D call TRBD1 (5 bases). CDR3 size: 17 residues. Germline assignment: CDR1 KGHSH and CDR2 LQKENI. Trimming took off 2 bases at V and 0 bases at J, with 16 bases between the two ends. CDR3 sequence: CASSPGWSRAMNTEAFF. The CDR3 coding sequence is TGTGCCAGCTCACCAGGATGGTCCAGGGCCATGAACACTGAAGCTTTCTTT.

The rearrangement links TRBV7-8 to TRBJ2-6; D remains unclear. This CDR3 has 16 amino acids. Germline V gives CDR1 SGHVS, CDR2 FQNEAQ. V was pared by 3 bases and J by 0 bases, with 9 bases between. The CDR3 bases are TGTGCCAGCAGCTTGCGATCGACCTCTGGGGCCAACGTCCTGACTTTC. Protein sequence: CASSLRSTSGANVLTF.